This record concerns one T cell receptor (beta chain) sequence. Antigen specificity is unknown. This record belongs to a study of CD8 T cells in ankylosing spondylitis. Study-wide results and limits: A TCR beta motif of several highly homologous variants seemed to mark ankylosing spondylitis blood.

Generation of TCR beta libraries employed quantitative 5'-RACE incorporating molecular barcodes. Each CDR3 protein gets one entry after TCRdb re-called the 5' RACE reads with MiXCR. Altogether roughly 470,000 distinct CDR3 sequences are present, roughly 25% being singletons, with the ten largest covering 0.89%. Trimming left V 0 bases short and J 0 bases short, with 9 bases between. Germline V gene sequence: CDR1 SGHRS, CDR2 YFSETQ. The CDR3 has 15 amino acids. Material for sequencing was blood, either unsorted or a sorted T cell fraction (not recorded which). The chain couples TRBV5-1 to TRBJ1-1, with D uncertain. The receptor was isolated from a male donor with ankylosing spondylitis. CDR3 amino acids: CASSLGRFLNTEAFF. The CDR3 coding sequence is TGCGCCAGCAGCTTGGGGCGGTTTTTGAACACTGAAGCTTTCTTT.